This entry features one TCR beta chain sequence. Its antigen is still unknown. This sample was included in a study of long-term antiretroviral therapy in people with HIV. The study's findings and limits: Repertoires looked antigen-experienced, with only a slight naive shift after ART.

This CDR3 region has 15 residues. The ends lost 3 bases at V and 2 bases at J; junction bases unmatched: 2. Germline V CDR1 and CDR2: LNHDA, SQIVND (reference sequence). At survey level, the immunoSEQ assay was run in its v3.0 version. Measured with immunoSEQ multiplex PCR; TCRdb has only the in-frame clones, and not every one. The sample consists of around 28,000 clones, about 82% of them appearing once. Source: unsorted PBMCs, taken 0.8 years after starting antiretroviral therapy. V gene TRBV19 combines with J gene TRBJ2-1, with TRBD1 identical over 9 bases. This clonotype was sampled from a woman between 25 and 40 years old with HIV. CDR3 nucleotide sequence: TGTGCCAGTAGTATGACAGGGGGAACCTACAATGAGCAGTTCTTC. Translating it yields CASSMTGGTYNEQFF.